The 27 T cell receptor beta chains presented below share a single source sample, sequenced in a study of blood T cell repertoires in COVID-19. Sequencing was performed with immunoSEQ multiplex PCR; in TCRdb, only in-frame clones are kept and a portion is missing. Here the sample spans approximately 440,000 clones, approximately 90% being singletons. Specimen: PBMCs or T cells enriched from blood (not recorded which). The receptors shown here come from a woman aged 18-29 years who had recovered from COVID-19.

V and J are TRBV6-5 and TRBJ2-1; 13 bases are shared with TRBD2. There are 15 residues in the CDR3. J lost 6 bases, V lost 7 bases, and 6 bases had no gene match. Per germline, CDR1 MNHEY and CDR2 SVGAGI. In DNA, the CDR3 is TGTGCCAGCATCCTGACTAGCGGGGGGTCCAATGAGCAGTTCTTC. This gives the protein CASILTSGGSNEQFF.

The chain has TRBV5-6 and TRBJ2-1, with 8 bases identical to TRBD2. Germline V gives CDR1 SGHDT, CDR2 YYEEEE. Trimming cost V 3 bases and J 2 bases; bases outside gene matches: 4. This CDR3 region has 15 residues. Here the CDR3 DNA reads TGTGCCAGCAGCTGGTGGCGGGGGGCCTACAATGAGCAGTTCTTC. Its translation is CASSWWRGAYNEQFF.

This clone was seen just once. The chain recombines TRBV12-5 with TRBJ1-2; D gene unclear. The CDR3 is 13 residues long. The germline V gene encodes CDR1 LGHNT and CDR2 FRNRAP. With 0 bases removed from V and 4 bases from J, the gap between germline ends came to 6 bases. The DNA for the CDR3 is TGTGCTAGTGGTTTGGTACGGGGCTATGGCTACACCTTC. Translation gives CASGLVRGYGYTF.

Remarks on this clone: The germline gene is not matched at one end of the junction; a read error may be the cause. The V call is TRBV5-1, the J call TRBJ1-1; weak D call: TRBD1 (6 bases). The CDR3 is made up of 12 amino acids. Germline lookup yields CDR1 SGHRS and CDR2 YFSETQ. The CDR3 region is CASSLQGTDAFF. The DNA for the CDR3 is TGCGCCAGCAGCTTACAGGGAACTGACGCTTTCTTT.

The chain is built from TRBV28 and TRBJ1-1; a possible D gene is TRBD1 (6 bases). The CDR3 loop spans 12 amino acids. The V and J ends lost 6 bases and 6 bases respectively, with 11 bases between them. Germline V lookup: CDR1 MDHEN, CDR2 SYDVKM. The chain's CDR3 is CASRDRNSEAFF. Here the CDR3 DNA reads TGTGCCAGCAGGGACAGAAACTCTGAAGCTTTCTTT.

The chain links TRBV18 to TRBJ2-1, with 7 bases lining up with TRBD1. The J segment lost 0 bases and the V segment lost 4 bases, leaving 0 bases of the junction unmatched. There are 14 residues in the CDR3. Germline CDR1 is KGHSH and CDR2 is LQKENI. As DNA, the CDR3 is TGTGCCAGCTCACGGGACAGCTCCTACAATGAGCAGTTCTTC. This sequence encodes CASSRDSSYNEQFF.

The chain recombines TRBV10-3 with TRBJ2-3, with D possibly matching TRBD1 (6 bases). The length of the CDR3 is 15 residues. The V end lost 10 bases, the J end lost 1 base, and 18 bases lay between the germline ends. Per germline, CDR1 ENHRY and CDR2 SYGVKD. The CDR3: CATHPVGGGTDTQYF. Here the CDR3 DNA reads TGTGCCACCCACCCAGTAGGGGGAGGCACAGATACGCAGTATTTT.

V and J are TRBV28 and TRBJ1-2; D is unresolved. CDR1 and CDR2 from the germline V gene are MDHEN and SYDVKM. This CDR3 has 14 amino acids. Trimming removed 2 bases at V and 1 base at J, with 8 bases between. CDR3 nucleotides: TGTGCCAGCAGTTTAGGCGGGCGTAACTATGGCTACACCTTC. The encoded protein is CASSLGGRNYGYTF.

The chain couples TRBV7-2 to TRBJ1-1; D possibly corresponds to TRBD1 (5 bases). V shed 5 bases and J shed 10 bases, with 14 bases lying between them. Germline loops: CDR1 SGHTA, CDR2 FQGNSA. The CDR3 has 12 residues. CDR3 region: CASSQGLGGAFF. CDR3 coding DNA: TGTGCCAGCAGCCAGGGACTGGGGGGAGCTTTCTTT.

The chain carries TRBV18 and TRBJ2-7; D remains unclear. CDR3 length equals 13 residues. With 3 bases removed from V and 6 bases from J, the gap between germline ends came to 12 bases. The germline CDR1 and CDR2 sequences are KGHSH and LQKENI. The CDR3 nucleotides are TGTGCCAGCTCACCCTCAAGAGAAGCCGAGCAGTACTTC. It codes for CASSPSREAEQYF.

The chain combines TRBV3-1 (or the pseudogene TRBV3-2) with TRBJ1-3; 9 bases line up with TRBD1. From germline, CDR1 is LGHDT and CDR2 YNNKEL (reference sequence). This CDR3 region has 15 residues. V was clipped by 4 bases and J by 9 bases; unmatched bases: 10. CDR3 in DNA: TGTGCCAGCAGCCTTCCGGGACAGGGTTGGGGCACCATATATTTT. It codes for CASSLPGQGWGTIYF.

V gene TRBV11-1 combines with J gene TRBJ2-5; D remains ambiguous. The ends were cut back, 6 bases at V and 4 bases at J, with 15 bases in the middle. CDR1 SGHAT and CDR2 FQDESV come from the germline V gene (reference sequence). The CDR3 is 14 amino acids. CDR3 loop: CASSFQIGRETQYF. For the CDR3, the DNA is TGTGCCAGCAGTTTTCAAATTGGCAGAGAGACCCAGTACTTC.

V is TRBV6-1 and J is TRBJ2-7; the match to TRBD1 covers 7 bases. This CDR3 has 13 residues. With V trimmed by 3 bases and J by 3 bases, 2 bases remained unmatched. CDR1 is MNHNS and CDR2 is SASEGT in the germline V gene. The CDR3 nucleotides are TGTGCCAGCAGTGAGGGGACAGACTACGAGCAGTACTTC. It codes for CASSEGTDYEQYF.

There are a few counts of this clone. The same CDR3 arises from other DNA sequences in this sample as well. The V call is TRBV5-1, the J call TRBJ2-3; possibly TRBD2 for D (5 bases). Germline V gene sequence: CDR1 SGHRS, CDR2 YFSETQ. This CDR3 spans 13 amino acids. V was trimmed by 3 bases and J by 1 base, leaving 6 bases between them. CDR3 in DNA: TGCGCCAGCAGCTCCGGGGGCACAGATACGCAGTATTTT. This encodes CASSSGGTDTQYF. The full variable domain, with the rest looked up from reference TRBV5-1 and TRBJ2-3, is KAGVTQTPRYLIKTRGQQVTLSCSPISGHRSVSWYQQTPGQGLQFLFEYFSETQRNKGNFPGRFSGRQFSNSRSEMNVSTLELGDSALYLCASSSGGTDTQYFGPGTRLTVL.

The V gene is TRBV30, the J gene TRBJ2-3, with D tentatively TRBD2 (7 bases). CDR1 GTSNPN and CDR2 SVGIG come from the germline V gene (reference sequence). V lost 0 bases and J 3 bases, leaving 13 bases between the germline ends. The CDR3 extends over 15 amino acids. The CDR3 bases are TGTGCCTGGAGTGTAAAAGGGGGAGGGACAGATACGCAGTATTTT. This gives the protein CAWSVKGGGTDTQYF.

This chain connects TRBV30 to TRBJ1-4, with a weak D call TRBD1 (5 bases). V dropped 3 bases and J dropped 8 bases, with 10 bases sitting between them. This CDR3 contains 12 residues. Germline V gene data show CDR1 as GTSNPN and CDR2 as SVGIG (reference sequence). The CDR3 loop is CAWRGQGEKLFF. The CDR3 coding sequence is TGTGCCTGGAGGGGGCAGGGAGAAAAACTGTTTTTT.

The rearrangement uses TRBV27 and TRBJ2-5; no definite D call. This CDR3 comprises 13 residues. Trimming took 3 bases from V and 2 from J, leaving 7 bases between them. Germline-derived CDR1 and CDR2 are MNHEY and SMNVEV (reference sequence). The CDR3 nucleotides are TGTGCCAGCAGTTTTGGCGGACAAGAGACCCAGTACTTC. Its protein product is CASSFGGQETQYF.

V and J are TRBV28 and TRBJ2-7; TRBD1 aligns across 8 bases. Trimming at V came to 5 bases and at J to 7 bases, leaving 10 bases not matched to a gene. CDR1 MDHEN and CDR2 SYDVKM come from the germline V gene. CDR3 length equals 14 residues. CDR3 region: CASSRFRGRGEQYF. The CDR3 bases are TGTGCCAGCAGTCGCTTCAGGGGGCGAGGGGAGCAGTACTTC.

In this sample, this clone turned up once. In DNA, the CDR3 is TGTGCCAGCAGTGGAACTCCTCCCTCAGGAAGGGGGGAGACCCAGTACTTC. Its protein product is CASSGTPPSGRGETQYF. The chain uses TRBV25-1 and TRBJ2-5, with D perhaps TRBD1 (6 bases). V lost 4 bases and J 5 bases, leaving 23 bases between the germline ends. This CDR3 has 17 residues. Looked up from germline, CDR1 is MGHDK and CDR2 is SYGVNS. The full variable domain, rest sourced from reference TRBV25-1 and TRBJ2-5, is EADIYQTPRYLVIGTGKKITLECSQTMGHDKMYWYQQDPGMELHLIHYSYGVNSTEKGDLSSESTVSRIRTEHFPLTLESARPSHTSQYLCASSGTPPSGRGETQYFGPGTRLLVL.

V usage is TRBV3-1 (or the pseudogene TRBV3-2) and J usage is TRBJ1-3, with D unresolved. Germline V gene data show CDR1 as LGHDT and CDR2 as YNNKEL (reference sequence). CDR3 length: 16 residues. The V end was cut by 3 bases, the J end by 0 bases, with 12 bases between. CDR3 in DNA: TGTGCCAGCAGCCACTTACACCGGGACTCTGGAAACACCATATATTTT. Its protein is CASSHLHRDSGNTIYF.

V and J are TRBV11-1 and TRBJ2-7; TRBD2 aligns across 11 bases. The CDR3 extends over 15 amino acids. Losses at the gene ends were 3 bases for V and 2 bases for J; bases not matched to a gene: 3. Germline-derived CDR1 and CDR2 are SGHAT and FQDESV (reference sequence). The CDR3 reads CASSLTSGATYEQYF. CDR3 bases: TGTGCCAGCAGCTTGACTAGCGGGGCTACCTACGAGCAGTACTTC.

V and J are TRBV19 and TRBJ2-1, with 10 bases aligning to TRBD2. The V gene end was trimmed by 5 bases and the J gene end by 10 bases; junction bases not matched to a gene: 17. This CDR3 contains 17 residues. Germline V gene sequence: CDR1 LNHDA, CDR2 SQIVND (reference sequence). The CDR3 region has the DNA TGTGCCAGTAGTGTGGCCGGGACTAGCGCCCGTCGTCGGGAGCAGTTCTTC. It translates to CASSVAGTSARRREQFF.

The V and J genes are TRBV18 and TRBJ1-6; D remains ambiguous. CDR3 size: 15 residues. Germline CDR1 reads KGHSH; CDR2 reads LQKENI. Trimming pared 3 bases from V and 1 base from J, leaving 7 bases between. The CDR3 region has the DNA TGTGCCAGCTCACCGGAGATATCCTATAATTCACCCCTCCACTTT. Translating it yields CASSPEISYNSPLHF.

The chain combines TRBV7-8 with TRBJ2-2; D may be TRBD1 (9 bases). Germline-derived CDR1 and CDR2 are SGHVS and FQNEAQ. The V end lost 7 bases, the J end lost 5 bases, and 17 bases lay between the germline ends. The CDR3 is 15 residues long. The CDR3 reads CASTTGGGRTGELFF. CDR3 sequence (DNA): TGTGCCAGCACCACAGGGGGCGGGAGGACCGGGGAGCTGTTTTTT.

The J gene is TRBJ1-2, the V gene TRBV25-1; D is ambiguous. The length of the CDR3 is 17 residues. Per the germline V gene, CDR1 is MGHDK and CDR2 is SYGVNS. V gave up 6 bases and J gave up 6 bases, with 26 bases separating them. The CDR3 DNA is TGTGCCAGCAGCGCACGCGCTTCGGACTCGCGGACCCATGGCTACACCTTC. This codes for CASSARASDSRTHGYTF.

V usage is TRBV5-5 and J usage is TRBJ2-1, with 7 nucleotides matching TRBD1. This CDR3 has 14 amino acids. V dropped 3 bases and J dropped 8; count of bases not matched to a gene: 8. Per germline, CDR1 SGHKS and CDR2 YYEKEE (reference sequence). The CDR3 nucleotides are TGTGCCAGCAGCTCAAACGACAGGGCTTATGAGCAGTTCTTC. Amino acids: CASSSNDRAYEQFF.

V usage is TRBV28 and J usage is TRBJ1-4, with 11 nucleotides matching TRBD1. Trimming removed 7 bases from V and 1 base from J; junction bases left unmatched: 8. Germline V gene sequence: CDR1 MDHEN, CDR2 SYDVKM. The CDR3 has 17 residues. Here the CDR3 reads CASIPDRGRGTNEKLFF. CDR3 DNA: TGTGCCAGCATTCCGGACAGGGGGCGAGGAACTAATGAAAAACTGTTTTTT.